The 2 T cell receptor beta chains below come from one sample, sequenced in a study of chemoradiotherapy in HPV16-positive cancers. TCRdb's table, derived via immunoSEQ multiplex PCR, lists solely in-frame clones and lacks some. The table shows approximately 420 clones, with about 90% occurring only once. The sample in question was tumor tissue, obtained from a patient who underwent chemoradiotherapy. Receptors were obtained from a human donor with HPV-associated anogenital cancer.

The chain carries TRBV19 and TRBJ2-3; 9 nucleotides agree with TRBD2. Germline V lookup: CDR1 LNHDA, CDR2 SQIVND (reference sequence). V lost 4 bases and J lost 5; bases outside the gene matches: 4. The CDR3 totals 14 residues. The CDR3 bases are TGTGCCAGTAGTAGCGGGGGGGATGGAGATACGCAGTATTTT. This codes for CASSSGGDGDTQYF.

This clone came up once. The chain links TRBV9 to TRBJ2-2; D is unresolved. V was trimmed by 4 bases and J by 0 bases, leaving 10 bases between them. Germline values: CDR1 SGDLS, CDR2 YYNGEE. This CDR3 contains 15 residues. DNA for the CDR3: TGTGCCAGCAGCCTCGTTGGCTCGAACACCGGGGAGCTGTTTTTT. It is translated as CASSLVGSNTGELFF. Based on the CDR3 plus reference TRBV9 and TRBJ2-2, the full variable domain is DSGVTQTPKHLITATGQRVTLRCSPRSGDLSVYWYQQSLDQGLQFLIQYYNGEERAKGNILERFSAQQFPDLHSELNLSSLELGDSALYFCASSLVGSNTGELFFGEGSRLTVL.